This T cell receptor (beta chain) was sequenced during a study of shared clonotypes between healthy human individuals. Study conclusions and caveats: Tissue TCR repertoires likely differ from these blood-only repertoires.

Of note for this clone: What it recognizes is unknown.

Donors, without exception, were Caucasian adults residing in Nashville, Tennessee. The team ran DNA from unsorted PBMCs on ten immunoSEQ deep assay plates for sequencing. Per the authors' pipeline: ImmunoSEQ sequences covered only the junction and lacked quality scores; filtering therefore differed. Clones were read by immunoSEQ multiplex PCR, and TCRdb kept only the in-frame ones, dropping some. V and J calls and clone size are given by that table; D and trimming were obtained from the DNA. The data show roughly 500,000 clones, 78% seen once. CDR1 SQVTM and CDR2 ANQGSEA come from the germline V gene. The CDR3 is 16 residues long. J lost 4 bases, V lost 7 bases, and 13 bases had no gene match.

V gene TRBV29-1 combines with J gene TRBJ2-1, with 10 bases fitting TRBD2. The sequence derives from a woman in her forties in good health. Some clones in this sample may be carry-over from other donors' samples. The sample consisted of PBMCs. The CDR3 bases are TGCAGCGCCCACCTCGCAGCGGGAGGGTCTTACAATGAGCAGTTCTTC. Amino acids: CSAHLAAGGSYNEQFF.